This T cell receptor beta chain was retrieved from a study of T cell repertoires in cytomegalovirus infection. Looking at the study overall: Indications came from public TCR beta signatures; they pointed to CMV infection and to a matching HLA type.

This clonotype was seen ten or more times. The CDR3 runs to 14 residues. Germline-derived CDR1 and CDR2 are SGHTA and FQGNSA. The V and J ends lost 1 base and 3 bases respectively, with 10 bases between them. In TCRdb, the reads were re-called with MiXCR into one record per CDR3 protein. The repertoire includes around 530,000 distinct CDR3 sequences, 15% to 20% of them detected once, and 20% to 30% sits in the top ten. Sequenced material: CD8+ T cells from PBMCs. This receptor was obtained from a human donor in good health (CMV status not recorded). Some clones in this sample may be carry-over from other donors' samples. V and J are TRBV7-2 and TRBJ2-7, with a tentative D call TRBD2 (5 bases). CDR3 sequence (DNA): TGTGCCAGCAGCTTAGAGAGAGGGAGCTACGAGCAGTACTTC. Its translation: CASSLERGSYEQYF.